The clone carrying this T cell receptor beta chain was seen a handful of times. Its antigen is undetermined. The sample belongs to a study of early T cells in non-severe SARS-CoV-2 infection. Study overall: Sequencing used unsorted whole-blood bulk RNA, so chains lack pairing.

Findings of the study overall: VDJdb-based matching was biased toward anti-spike CD8 responses and missed private and CD4 specificities.

Trimming left V 7 bases short and J 6 bases short, with 12 bases between. This CDR3 is built from 13 residues. The germline gives CDR1 LGHDT, CDR2 YNNKEL (reference sequence). Separate cDNA molecules each had unique molecular identifiers attached to them. TCRdb processed the 5' RACE reads anew with MiXCR; each CDR3 protein has one entry. The data contain 45,000 to 55,000 distinct CDR3 sequences, around 10% of them singletons. The rearrangement links TRBV3-1 to TRBJ2-2, with D perhaps matching TRBD1 (7 bases). This receptor was obtained from an adult who was a healthcare worker with PCR-confirmed SARS-CoV-2 infection or an uninfected control (not recorded which). The material sequenced was whole blood. Here the CDR3 DNA reads TGTGCCAGCACCCAGGGGGGCTCCGGGGAGCTGTTTTTT. It yields the protein CASTQGGSGELFF. The variable domain in full, completed from reference TRBV3-1 and TRBJ2-2, reads DTAVSQTPKYLVTQMGNDKSIKCEQNLGHDTMYWYKQDSKKFLKIMFSYNNKELIINETVPNRFSPKSPDKAHLNLHINSLELGDSAVYFCASTQGGSGELFFGEGSRLTVL.